This T cell receptor (beta chain) comes out of a study of blood T cells in healthy people across ages. The overall study: When template switching was applied, about one barcoded beta molecule was captured per two T cells.

The V end lost 3 bases, the J end lost 2 bases, and 13 bases lay between the germline ends. CDR3 length: 15 residues. Looked up from germline, CDR1 is SGHTA and CDR2 is FQGNSA. The second PCR ran roughly 7 to 12 cycles with a sample-barcoded 5' primer and J-beta primers. TCRdb used MiXCR to reprocess the 5' RACE reads, holding one entry per CDR3 protein. There are 380,000 or so distinct CDR3 sequences in the sample; 52% occur only once, and under 60% lies in the top ten. Sequenced input: blood. J is TRBJ2-5 and V is TRBV7-2, with D possibly matching TRBD1 (7 bases). The receptor comes from a man in his fifties or sixties in good health. Here the CDR3 DNA reads TGTGCCAGCAGCTTTGGAGGGACAGATCAAGAGACCCAGTACTTC. Encoded protein: CASSFGGTDQETQYF.